The rows below give T cell receptor beta chains drawn from one sample of a study of metastatic and nonmetastatic thyroid tumors. From the PCR reads, TCRdb re-called clones with MiXCR. The table has 45,000 or so clones, less than 5% seen once. The sequenced material came from blood. These receptors all come from a female donor with papillary thyroid cancer or a benign thyroid nodule (not recorded which). Some clones in this sample may be carry-over from other donors' samples. CDR3s include the opening cysteine and the closing phenylalanine or tryptophan. The D gene is left open where the match is weak. Some rows have no size entry. The others give once, few or many, or a class for an expanded clone.

v_call: TRBV12-3/TRBV12-4; clone_size: .; d_call: TRBD2; j_call: TRBJ2-7; cdr3_aa: CASSRLLAGGHYEQYF; cdr3_nt: TGTGCCAGCAGTCGACTCCTAGCGGGAGGCCATTACGAGCAGTACTTC
v_call: TRBV6-2/TRBV6-3; clone_size: .; d_call: .; j_call: TRBJ1-6; cdr3_aa: CASSYGWGSYNSPLHF; cdr3_nt: TGTGCCAGCAGTTACGGTTGGGGTTCCTATAATTCACCCCTCCACTTT
v_call: TRBV29-1; clone_size: .; d_call: .; j_call: TRBJ2-7; cdr3_aa: CSGCRGTDEQYF; cdr3_nt: TGCAGCGGGTGCCGGGGGACTGACGAGCAGTACTTC
v_call: TRBV10-3; clone_size: many; d_call: .; j_call: TRBJ2-3; cdr3_aa: CAISGGPGEPPDTQYF; cdr3_nt: TGTGCCATCAGTGGTGGTCCGGGAGAGCCCCCAGATACGCAGTATTTT
v_call: TRBV6-1; clone_size: .; d_call: .; j_call: TRBJ1-5; cdr3_aa: CASSERGSRYSNQPQHF; cdr3_nt: TGTGCCAGCAGTGAAAGGGGAAGCCGTTATAGCAATCAGCCCCAGCATTTT
v_call: TRBV5-1; clone_size: many; d_call: TRBD2; j_call: TRBJ2-1; cdr3_aa: CASSLESSGAQEKQFF; cdr3_nt: TGCGCCAGCAGCTTGGAGTCTAGCGGAGCCCAAGAGAAGCAGTTCTTC
v_call: TRBV13; clone_size: .; d_call: .; j_call: TRBJ1-3; cdr3_aa: CASSLERATGNTIYF; cdr3_nt: TGTGCCAGCAGTTTGGAGCGGGCTACTGGAAACACCATATATTTT
v_call: TRBV11-3; clone_size: many; d_call: .; j_call: TRBJ1-1; cdr3_aa: CASSRTWGWGTEAFF; cdr3_nt: TGTGCCAGCAGCAGGACTTGGGGGTGGGGGACTGAAGCTTTCTTT
v_call: TRBV20-1; clone_size: .; d_call: .; j_call: TRBJ2-7; cdr3_aa: CSARSRDFGQYF; cdr3_nt: TGCAGTGCTAGGAGTCGGGATTTCGGGCAGTACTTC
v_call: TRBV3-1; clone_size: many; d_call: TRBD2; j_call: TRBJ2-3; cdr3_aa: CASSPTSGSTDTQYF; cdr3_nt: TGTGCCAGCAGCCCGACTAGCGGGAGCACAGATACGCAGTATTTT
v_call: TRBV24-1; clone_size: .; d_call: .; j_call: TRBJ2-4; cdr3_aa: CATSDRTGSTQYF; cdr3_nt: TGTGCCACCAGTGACCGAACAGGGTCTACTCAGTACTTC
v_call: TRBV14; clone_size: many; d_call: .; j_call: TRBJ1-2; cdr3_aa: CASSQGDHNYGYTF; cdr3_nt: TGTGCCAGCAGCCAAGGAGACCACAACTATGGCTACACCTTC
v_call: TRBV28; clone_size: many; d_call: TRBD2; j_call: TRBJ2-7; cdr3_aa: CASSRLAGVSYEQYF; cdr3_nt: TGTGCCAGCAGCCGACTAGCGGGAGTTTCCTACGAGCAGTACTTC
v_call: TRBV4-1; clone_size: many; d_call: TRBD1; j_call: TRBJ2-3; cdr3_aa: CASSSRQGTSTDTQYF; cdr3_nt: TGCGCCAGCAGCTCCCGACAGGGGACTAGCACAGATACGCAGTATTTT
v_call: TRBV6-1; clone_size: many; d_call: .; j_call: TRBJ2-6; cdr3_aa: CASSEVVGRGISGANVLTF; cdr3_nt: TGTGCCAGCAGTGAAGTGGTGGGCAGGGGAATCTCTGGGGCCAACGTCCTGACTTTC
v_call: TRBV12-3/TRBV12-4; clone_size: .; d_call: .; j_call: TRBJ2-1; cdr3_aa: CASSRDGQFSNEQFF; cdr3_nt: TGTGCCAGCAGTAGGGACGGACAGTTCAGCAATGAGCAGTTCTTC
v_call: TRBV2; clone_size: .; d_call: .; j_call: TRBJ2-7; cdr3_aa: CASGNSKYEQYF; cdr3_nt: TGTGCCAGCGGAAATAGCAAATACGAGCAGTACTTC
v_call: TRBV12-3/TRBV12-4; clone_size: many; d_call: .; j_call: TRBJ1-3; cdr3_aa: CASSLSGYGGNTIYF; cdr3_nt: TGTGCCAGCAGTTTATCAGGGTATGGAGGAAACACCATATATTTT
v_call: TRBV7-2; clone_size: few; d_call: TRBD2; j_call: TRBJ2-2; cdr3_aa: CASSLRWGLAYKSNTGELFF; cdr3_nt: TGTGCCAGCAGTCTACGGTGGGGACTAGCGTACAAATCGAACACCGGGGAGCTGTTTTTT
v_call: TRBV5-1; clone_size: many; d_call: .; j_call: TRBJ2-5; cdr3_aa: CASSPMGGLQETQYF; cdr3_nt: TGCGCCAGCAGCCCGATGGGGGGATTACAAGAGACCCAGTACTTC
v_call: TRBV28; clone_size: few; d_call: TRBD1; j_call: TRBJ2-7; cdr3_aa: CASSFSRGRTYEQYF; cdr3_nt: TGTGCCAGCAGTTTCTCCAGGGGGCGAACCTACGAGCAGTACTTC
v_call: TRBV9; clone_size: .; d_call: .; j_call: TRBJ1-6; cdr3_aa: CASSATGGNSPLHF; cdr3_nt: TGTGCCAGCAGCGCGACAGGCGGAAATTCACCCCTCCACTTT
v_call: TRBV6-4; clone_size: many; d_call: TRBD2; j_call: TRBJ2-1; cdr3_aa: CASSEGTSGSSKQFF; cdr3_nt: TGTGCCAGCAGTGAAGGGACTAGTGGGTCCAGTAAGCAGTTCTTC
v_call: TRBV24-1; clone_size: few; d_call: .; j_call: TRBJ2-6; cdr3_aa: CATSDSTSSGANVLTF; cdr3_nt: TGTGCCACCAGTGATTCCACCTCTTCTGGGGCCAACGTCCTGACTTTC
v_call: TRBV20-1; clone_size: few; d_call: .; j_call: TRBJ1-1; cdr3_aa: CSARVLNTEAFF; cdr3_nt: TGCAGTGCTAGAGTGTTGAACACTGAAGCTTTCTTT
v_call: TRBV7-2; clone_size: many; d_call: .; j_call: TRBJ2-7; cdr3_aa: CASSLGRQYEQYF; cdr3_nt: TGTGCCAGCAGCTTAGGTAGACAGTACGAGCAGTACTTC
v_call: TRBV5-1; clone_size: many; d_call: .; j_call: TRBJ2-3; cdr3_aa: CASRTGWDTQYF; cdr3_nt: TGCGCCAGCAGGACGGGCTGGGATACGCAGTATTTT
v_call: TRBV30; clone_size: many; d_call: .; j_call: TRBJ2-1; cdr3_aa: CAWSGVARYRPRNEQFF; cdr3_nt: TGTGCCTGGAGTGGAGTGGCGAGATACCGCCCCCGCAATGAGCAGTTCTTC
v_call: TRBV20-1; clone_size: many; d_call: .; j_call: TRBJ1-2; cdr3_aa: CSASDGGYTF; cdr3_nt: TGCAGTGCTAGTGACGGAGGCTACACCTTC
v_call: TRBV12-5; clone_size: many; d_call: .; j_call: TRBJ2-1; cdr3_aa: CASGLSSGTYNEQFF; cdr3_nt: TGTGCTAGTGGTTTGAGCAGCGGAACCTACAATGAGCAGTTCTTC
v_call: TRBV20-1; clone_size: .; d_call: TRBD2; j_call: TRBJ2-1; cdr3_aa: CSASGLADYNEQFF; cdr3_nt: TGCAGTGCTAGTGGGCTAGCGGATTACAATGAGCAGTTCTTC
v_call: TRBV3-1; clone_size: many; d_call: .; j_call: TRBJ2-3; cdr3_aa: CASSHTDTQYF; cdr3_nt: TGTGCCAGCAGCCACACAGATACGCAGTATTTT
v_call: TRBV5-1; clone_size: few; d_call: TRBD2; j_call: TRBJ2-7; cdr3_aa: CASSLFSSGETEVYEQYF; cdr3_nt: TGTGCTAGCAGCTTATTCTCTAGCGGGGAAACGGAAGTCTACGAGCAGTACTTC
v_call: TRBV6-4; clone_size: many; d_call: .; j_call: TRBJ2-2; cdr3_aa: CASSPGDGGTGELFF; cdr3_nt: TGTGCCAGCAGCCCCGGAGATGGGGGCACCGGGGAGCTGTTTTTT
v_call: TRBV6-1; clone_size: many; d_call: TRBD1; j_call: TRBJ1-2; cdr3_aa: CASSADRGRGYTF; cdr3_nt: TGTGCCAGCAGTGCTGACAGGGGGCGCGGCTACACCTTC
v_call: TRBV12-3/TRBV12-4; clone_size: few; d_call: .; j_call: TRBJ2-7; cdr3_aa: CASIGDYEQYF; cdr3_nt: TGTGCCAGCATCGGAGACTATGAGCAGTACTTC
v_call: TRBV5-1; clone_size: few; d_call: .; j_call: TRBJ1-5; cdr3_aa: CASSKRPGDNEPQHF; cdr3_nt: TGCGCCAGCAGCAAAAGGCCAGGCGATAATGAACCCCAGCATTTT
v_call: TRBV6-1; clone_size: medium-sized; d_call: .; j_call: TRBJ2-7; cdr3_aa: CASLGDNDYEQYF; cdr3_nt: TGTGCCAGCTTGGGGGACAACGACTACGAGCAGTACTTC
v_call: TRBV29-1; clone_size: few; d_call: .; j_call: TRBJ2-2; cdr3_aa: CTVVEARDTGELFF; cdr3_nt: TGCACCGTTGTGGAGGCTAGGGACACGGGGGAGCTGTTTTTT
v_call: TRBV14; clone_size: .; d_call: TRBD1; j_call: TRBJ1-2; cdr3_aa: CARSTRQGDGYTF; cdr3_nt: TGTGCCAGAAGCACAAGACAGGGGGACGGCTACACCTTC
v_call: TRBV12-3/TRBV12-4; clone_size: many; d_call: .; j_call: TRBJ1-1; cdr3_aa: CASSLWSAETLKGYTEAFF; cdr3_nt: TGTGCCAGCAGTTTATGGTCTGCGGAAACCCTCAAAGGGTACACTGAAGCTTTCTTT
v_call: TRBV6-1; clone_size: .; d_call: TRBD2; j_call: TRBJ2-3; cdr3_aa: CASVPDGGLSGPDTQYF; cdr3_nt: TGTGCCAGCGTCCCCGACGGGGGACTATCGGGGCCAGATACGCAGTATTTT
v_call: TRBV28; clone_size: few; d_call: .; j_call: TRBJ2-6; cdr3_aa: CASRRVGGANVLTF; cdr3_nt: TGTGCCAGCAGACGGGTTGGAGGGGCCAACGTCCTGACTTTC
v_call: TRBV7-6; clone_size: few; d_call: TRBD2; j_call: TRBJ2-1; cdr3_aa: CASSLGIAGVHEQFF; cdr3_nt: TGTGCCAGCAGCTTAGGAATAGCGGGAGTTCATGAGCAGTTCTTC
v_call: TRBV20-1; clone_size: .; d_call: TRBD2; j_call: TRBJ2-2; cdr3_aa: CSARGDELAGGRGTGELFF; cdr3_nt: TGCAGTGCTAGAGGGGATGAGCTAGCGGGAGGGCGTGGAACCGGGGAGCTGTTTTTT